What follows are 9 T cell receptor beta chains derived from one specimen sequenced in a study of OX40 agonist ivuxolimab in advanced cancers. The data were produced by immunoSEQ multiplex PCR, yet TCRdb's version contains in-frame clones alone and is incomplete. The sample lists more than 35,000 clones; around four fifths were seen once. Sample: CD4+ or CD8+ T cells sorted from blood, taken in a trial of the OX40 agonist ivuxolimab. Every receptor here comes from an adult with an advanced solid tumor such as melanoma, head and neck, liver or kidney cancer.

The chain employs TRBV28 and TRBJ2-7; TRBD1 might be the D (6 bases). Trimming removed 6 bases at V and 3 bases at J, with 18 bases between. CDR1 is MDHEN and CDR2 is SYDVKM in the germline V gene. CDR3 length equals 15 residues. In DNA form, the CDR3 reads TGTGCCAGCAGATCCGGACAGTTACTCTACTACGAGCAGTACTTC. Protein product: CASRSGQLLYYEQYF.

V is TRBV6-5 and J is TRBJ2-3, with 7 bases fitting TRBD2. Trimming cost V 5 bases and J 4 bases; bases outside gene matches: 9. Germline CDR1 and CDR2: MNHEY and SVGAGI. The CDR3 sequence is 15 residues long. CDR3 nucleotide sequence: TGTGCCAGCAGTAGATGGACTAGTCAAGCAGATACGCAGTATTTT. Translated, it gives CASSRWTSQADTQYF.

The chain couples TRBV4-3 to TRBJ2-2; no definite D call. The V gene's germline CDR1 is LGHNA and CDR2 YSLEER. Trimming left V 1 base short and J 2 bases short, with 14 bases between. CDR3 length equals 17 residues. CDR3 nucleotides: TGCGCCAGCAGCCAAGGGCAGGCAACTTATAACACCGGGGAGCTGTTTTTT. Amino acids: CASSQGQATYNTGELFF.

J is TRBJ2-7 and V is TRBV27; D remains unclear. Deletions cut 6 bases from V and 3 bases from J, with 3 bases between. CDR1 MNHEY and CDR2 SMNVEV come from the germline V gene (reference sequence). CDR3 length: 10 amino acids. The CDR3 DNA is TGTGCCAGCAGCTACTACGAGCAGTACTTC. It is translated as CASSYYEQYF.

The chain recombines TRBV10-1 with TRBJ2-3; D remains unclear. The CDR3 runs 17 residues. The germline gives CDR1 WNHNN, CDR2 SYGVQD (reference sequence). V lost 0 bases and J lost 1, with 14 bases in between. The CDR3 reads CASSESLWQAGTDTQYF. CDR3 nucleotide sequence: TGCGCCAGCAGTGAGTCGTTATGGCAGGCCGGCACAGATACGCAGTATTTT.

J is TRBJ1-3 and V is TRBV9, with unresolved D. Trimming removed 0 bases from V and 4 bases from J, with 2 bases in between. The CDR3 runs 12 residues. The germline CDR1 and CDR2 sequences are SGDLS and YYNGEE. The CDR3 loop is CASSVVGNTIYF. Here the CDR3 DNA reads TGTGCCAGCAGCGTAGTAGGAAACACCATATATTTT.

This clone was detected once. The V gene is TRBV10-1, the J gene TRBJ1-6; D ambiguous. The CDR3 has 20 residues. Germline V gene sequence: CDR1 WNHNN, CDR2 SYGVQD (reference sequence). The V end was cut by 6 bases, the J end by 3 bases, with 27 bases between. CDR3 sequence reads: CASRSSDLEIRRLYNSPLHF. CDR3 bases: TGCGCCAGCAGATCGTCCGACCTAGAGATAAGGCGCCTCTATAATTCACCCCTCCACTTT.

The V call is TRBV4-1, the J call TRBJ2-5; the D call may be TRBD1 or TRBD2 (5 bases each). CDR1 is MGHRA, CDR2 YSYEKL, per germline. V was cut by 1 base and J by 2 bases, with 5 bases left in between. CDR3 length: 13 residues. CDR3 DNA sequence: TGCGCCAGCAGCCAAGGGGGGCAAGAGACCCAGTACTTC. It is translated as CASSQGGQETQYF.

The V and J genes are TRBV6-5 and TRBJ1-6; D is uncertain. Trimming removed 6 bases at V and 7 bases at J, with 10 bases between. Germline V lookup: CDR1 MNHEY, CDR2 SVGAGI. This CDR3 has 13 amino acids. CDR3 sequence: CASSLGWNSPLHF. As DNA, the CDR3 is TGTGCCAGCAGCCTCGGGTGGAATTCACCCCTCCACTTT.